Below, 10 T cell receptor beta chains from the same sample are listed, as sequenced in a study of regulatory T cells in long-lasting Graves disease. Assembly of TCR beta libraries relied on iRepertoire HTBI primers together with Arm-PCR of CDR3 regions. TCRdb re-called the multiplex PCR reads with MiXCR, one entry per CDR3 protein. This table has some 330,000 distinct CDR3 sequences, 20% to 25% appearing once. Time point in this sample: persistent/refractory GD, antithyroid drugs over 5 years with positive TRAb. The TCR library used RNA extracted from PBMCs. Sequencing used peripheral blood mononuclear cells (PBMCs), obtained when the disease was refractory, from a patient treated with antithyroid drugs. The receptors stem from a woman aged 40 to 50 with Graves disease.

For this clonotype: Lacking the conserved final phenylalanine or tryptophan, this CDR3 likely reflects a read error. The chain uses TRBV11-2 and TRBJ2-7, with 16 bases lining up with TRBD2. This CDR3 comprises 17 residues. Germline V gene data show CDR1 as SGHAT and CDR2 as FQNNGV. This chain's CDR3 is CASSSGLAGGPSYEQYL. The CDR3 DNA follows: TGCGCCAGCAGCTCGGGACTAGCGGGAGGGCCCTCCTACGAGCAGTACCTC.

About this clonotype itself: Possible read error: a much larger clone is one base away. V and J are TRBV11-2 and TRBJ2-7; no firm D call. The CDR3 length is 14 residues. The germline V and J ends were trimmed by 4 bases and 0 bases, with 10 bases remaining between them. Germline values: CDR1 SGHAT, CDR2 FQNNGV. In DNA, the CDR3 is TGTGCCAGCAGCTCAGGATTCGGCTCCTACGAGCAGTACTTC. Amino acids: CASSSGFGSYEQYF.

V is TRBV2 and J is TRBJ1-1, with D unresolved. In germline, CDR1 is SNHLY, CDR2 FYNNEI. This CDR3 is built from 16 residues. Trimming stripped 6 bases from V and 1 base from J, with 18 bases between. The chain's CDR3 is CASSKPPSRANTEAFF. The CDR3 DNA is TGTGCCAGCAGCAAACCCCCGTCCCGCGCGAACACTGAAGCTTTCTTT. The full variable domain, in which reference TRBV2 and TRBJ1-1 provide the parts outside the CDR3, is EPEVTQTPSHQVTQMGQEVILRCVPISNHLYFYWYRQILGQKVEFLVSFYNNEISEKSEIFDDQFSVERPDGSNFTLKIRSTKLEDSAMYFCASSKPPSRANTEAFFGQGTRLTVV.

This clonotype was counted a few times. The CDR3 region has the DNA TGCGCCAGCAGCTTACTTGGGACAGGAATGCCAACTAATGAAAAACTGTTTTTT. It translates to CASSLLGTGMPTNEKLFF. The rearrangement links TRBV5-1 to TRBJ1-4, with 8 bases identical to TRBD1. Looked up from germline, CDR1 is SGHRS and CDR2 is YFSETQ. The V segment lost 2 bases and the J segment 0 bases; nucleotides outside the gene matches: 9. This CDR3 is 18 amino acids long.

This clonotype has just one count. This chain connects TRBV6-1 to TRBJ1-2; 7 bases align to TRBD1. Germline lookup yields CDR1 MNHNS and CDR2 SASEGT. The CDR3 extends over 14 amino acids. V was pared by 4 bases and J by 5 bases, with 7 bases of the junction left unmatched. This CDR3 reads CASSGTGTQYGYTF. In DNA, the CDR3 is TGTGCCAGCAGTGGGACAGGCACCCAATATGGCTACACCTTC.

As to this clonotype: A read error is possible here, since a much larger clone lies one base away. This sequence joins TRBV2 and TRBJ1-1; D gene uncertain. The CDR3 consists of 13 residues. Trimming shortened V by 5 bases and J by 7 bases, and 14 bases separated the two germline ends. Germline V lookup: CDR1 SNHLY, CDR2 FYNNEI. The DNA of the CDR3 is TGTGCCAGCAGTTCATTCCCGACCGGTGAAGCTTTCTTT. Translation: CASSSFPTGEAFF.

This clonotype has only a few counts. CDR3 DNA: TGTGCCAGCAGCTCACCGGGACAGGACTACAATGAGCAGTTCTTC. Translation gives CASSSPGQDYNEQFF. The V call is TRBV7-9, the J call TRBJ2-1, with 8 bases matching TRBD1. The germline CDR1 and CDR2 sequences are SEHNR and FQNEAQ (reference sequence). The CDR3 loop spans 15 amino acids. Trimming cost V 4 bases and J 3 bases; bases outside gene matches: 5.

This clonotype has a count of ten or more. This chain links TRBV29-1 with TRBJ1-3; no definite D call. V was trimmed by 5 bases and J by 0 bases, leaving 11 bases between them. The germline V gene encodes CDR1 SQVTM and CDR2 ANQGSEA. The CDR3 runs to 14 residues. The CDR3 spells CSVLLHSSGNTIYF. The CDR3 DNA reads as TGCAGCGTTCTCCTACATTCCTCTGGAAACACCATATATTTT.

Only a few counts were recorded for this clonotype. Relative to the germline gene, one junction end is altered; a read error may explain this. The chain is built from TRBV12-3 or TRBV12-4 and TRBJ1-4; D is possibly TRBD1 (5 bases). The length of the CDR3 is 13 residues. CDR3 sequence reads: CASTGTRGERLFF. In DNA form, the CDR3 reads TGTGCCAGCACCGGGACCCGGGGGGAAAGACTGTTTTTT.

The sample holds many counts of this clonotype. J is TRBJ2-7 and V is TRBV2, with TRBD1 identical over 9 bases. Looked up from germline, CDR1 is SNHLY and CDR2 is FYNNEI. V was clipped by 8 bases and J by 3 bases; unmatched bases: 8. This CDR3 spans 14 amino acids. The CDR3 reads CASLARTGDYEQYF. The CDR3 bases are TGTGCCAGCCTCGCCAGGACAGGGGACTACGAGCAGTACTTC.